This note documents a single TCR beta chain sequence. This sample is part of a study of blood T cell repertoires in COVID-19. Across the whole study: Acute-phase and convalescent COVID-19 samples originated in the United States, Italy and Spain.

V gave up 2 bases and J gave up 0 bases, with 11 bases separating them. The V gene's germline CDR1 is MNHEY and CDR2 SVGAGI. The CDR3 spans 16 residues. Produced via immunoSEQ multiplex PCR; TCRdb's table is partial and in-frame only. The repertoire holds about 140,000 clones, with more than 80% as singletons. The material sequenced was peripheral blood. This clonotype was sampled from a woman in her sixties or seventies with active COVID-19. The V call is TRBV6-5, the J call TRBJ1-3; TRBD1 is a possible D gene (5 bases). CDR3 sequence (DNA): TGTGCCAGCAGTTACCACAGACAGACCTCTGGAAACACCATATATTTT. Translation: CASSYHRQTSGNTIYF.